This entry lists 28 T cell receptor beta chains sequenced from one sample in a study of OX40 agonist ivuxolimab in advanced cancers. Repertoires were generated with immunoSEQ multiplex PCR, while TCRdb's copy carries only in-frame clones and drops some. The sample shows 30,000 to 45,000 clones, 80% to 85% of them seen only once. The source was CD4+ or CD8+ T cells sorted from blood, collected in a trial of the OX40 agonist ivuxolimab. The origin of the receptors is an adult with an advanced solid tumor such as melanoma, head and neck, liver or kidney cancer.

The DNA for the CDR3 is TGTGCCAGCAGCGTAACATCGGAAAAGGGACTAGCGGGACTAATATCCTACGAGCAGTACTTC. It yields the protein CASSVTSEKGLAGLISYEQYF. This sequence joins TRBV9 and TRBJ2-7; 13 bases are a match to TRBD2. V was pared by 1 base and J by 1 base, with 17 bases of the junction left unmatched. This CDR3 contains 21 residues. CDR1 is SGDLS, CDR2 YYNGEE, per germline.

This chain links TRBV28 with TRBJ2-5, with a weak D call TRBD1 (6 bases). The CDR3 is made up of 17 amino acids. CDR1 MDHEN and CDR2 SYDVKM come from the germline V gene. The germline V and J ends were trimmed by 2 bases and 3 bases, with 19 bases remaining between them. CDR3 DNA sequence: TGTGCCAGCAGTTTACCCCGGGACAAGGGATGGGAAGAGACCCAGTACTTC. This encodes CASSLPRDKGWEETQYF.

The CDR3: CASSYGGHNTGELFF. For the CDR3, the DNA is TGTGCCAGCAGTTACGGGGGACACAACACCGGGGAGCTGTTTTTT. V and J are TRBV6-5 and TRBJ2-2; possible D gene TRBD1, 6 bases. V was cut by 2 bases and J by 2 bases, with 9 bases left in between. Germline values: CDR1 MNHEY, CDR2 SVGAGI. The CDR3 has 15 residues.

The CDR3 spells CASSPDRTDTQYF. In DNA, the CDR3 is TGTGCCAGCAGCCCTGACAGGACAGATACGCAGTATTTT. The chain combines TRBV5-6 with TRBJ2-3, with D maybe TRBD1 (6 bases). The CDR3 contains 13 residues. CDR1 is SGHDT, CDR2 YYEEEE, per germline. V was pared by 4 bases and J by 3 bases, with 9 bases between.

In its sample, this clone was seen many times. The rearrangement joins TRBV5-4 to TRBJ2-1; 11 bases are shared with TRBD1. Germline V gene data show CDR1 as SGHNT and CDR2 as YYREEE (reference sequence). The CDR3 extends over 16 amino acids. V lost 3 bases, J lost 7 bases, and 9 bases stayed unmatched. The CDR3 DNA reads as TGTGCCAGCAGCTCAAAGGACAGGGGGCCTCGGAATGAGCAGTTCTTC. It specifies CASSSKDRGPRNEQFF.

The V and J genes are TRBV19 and TRBJ2-5; 8 bases align to TRBD2. The V and J ends lost 0 bases and 2 bases, in that order; junction bases with no gene match: 11. Per the germline V gene, CDR1 is LNHDA and CDR2 is SQIVND (reference sequence). The CDR3 is 18 residues long. CDR3 DNA sequence: TGTGCCAGTAGTATAGAAAGGACTAGCAGGAGGCGGCAAGAGACCCAGTACTTC. Protein: CASSIERTSRRRQETQYF.

J is TRBJ1-5 and V is TRBV6-5; no definite D call. CDR1 and CDR2 (germline): MNHEY, SVGAGI. Trimming left V 5 bases short and J 4 bases short, with 9 bases between. The CDR3 length is 13 residues. The CDR3 coding sequence is TGTGCCAGCAGTGTTCGACTTAATCAGCCCCAGCATTTT. Translated, it gives CASSVRLNQPQHF.

V usage is TRBV9 and J usage is TRBJ2-5; 10 nucleotides align to TRBD2. With V trimmed by 3 bases and J by 1 base, 6 bases remained unmatched. CDR1 is SGDLS, CDR2 YYNGEE, per germline. The CDR3 totals 16 residues. CDR3 residues: CASSESGGGPQETQYF. The DNA for the CDR3 is TGTGCCAGCAGCGAGAGCGGGGGGGGACCCCAAGAGACCCAGTACTTC.

The chain couples TRBV11-2 to TRBJ1-5, with D possibly TRBD1 on 6 matching bases. With 1 base removed from V and 1 base from J, the gap between germline ends came to 8 bases. CDR3 size: 15 residues. The germline CDR1 and CDR2 sequences are SGHAT and FQNNGV. CDR3 amino acids: CASSLAGASNQPQHF. The CDR3 DNA sequence: TGTGCCAGCAGCTTAGCAGGGGCGAGCAATCAGCCCCAGCATTTT.

This clone was seen just once. The chain uses TRBV6-5 and TRBJ1-4; D is unresolved. Per the germline V gene, CDR1 is MNHEY and CDR2 is SVGAGI. V was shortened by 2 bases and J by 8 bases, with 9 bases between the two germline ends. CDR3 length: 13 amino acids. In DNA, the CDR3 is TGTGCCAGCAGTTACAATAGGGAGGAAAAACTGTTTTTT. Amino acids: CASSYNREEKLFF.

The gene calls are TRBV6-1 and TRBJ2-7, with a possible D match to TRBD1 (5 bases). Germline CDR1 MNHNS, CDR2 SASEGT. Trimming removed 1 base from V and 6 bases from J, with 13 bases in between. The CDR3 sequence is 14 residues long. The CDR3 DNA sequence: TGTGCCAGCAGTGAAGGGGGCAGCAAATTCGAGCAGTACTTC. It encodes CASSEGGSKFEQYF.

The chain carries TRBV6-5 and TRBJ2-5; 9 bases align to TRBD1. V was clipped by 6 bases and J by 2 bases; unmatched bases: 1. Per germline, CDR1 MNHEY and CDR2 SVGAGI. The CDR3 is made up of 13 amino acids. The CDR3 DNA reads TGTGCCAGCAGGGGACAGGGTCAAGAGACCCAGTACTTC. The encoded protein is CASRGQGQETQYF.

The genes are TRBV11-2 and TRBJ2-7; D not resolved. CDR1 SGHAT and CDR2 FQNNGV come from the germline V gene. This CDR3 region has 14 residues. Trimming left V 8 bases short and J 2 bases short, with 16 bases between. The CDR3 is CASGKVGITYEQYF. CDR3 sequence (DNA): TGTGCCAGCGGAAAAGTGGGCATTACCTACGAGCAGTACTTC.

The CDR3 DNA sequence: TGTGCCAGCAGTTCCCCAGGGAAGCGGGAGCCCACCTTTGGCGAGCAGTACTTC. Translated: CASSSPGKREPTFGEQYF. This chain uses TRBV27 with TRBJ2-7; 8 bases line up with TRBD2. Germline V lookup: CDR1 MNHEY, CDR2 SMNVEV (reference sequence). The CDR3 length is 18 residues. V lost 4 bases to trimming and J lost 6 bases; unmatched junction nucleotides: 20.

The chain uses TRBV10-3 and TRBJ2-5, with TRBD1 matching 7 bases. Trimming at V came to 4 bases and at J to 6 bases, leaving 5 bases not matched to a gene. Germline assignment: CDR1 ENHRY and CDR2 SYGVKD. CDR3 length: 13 residues. CDR3 nucleotide sequence: TGTGCCATCAGTGGACAGGGCGAAAAGACCCAGTACTTC. Translation: CAISGQGEKTQYF.

The chain combines TRBV4-1 with TRBJ1-2; no firm D call. The germline CDR1 and CDR2 sequences are MGHRA and YSYEKL. The CDR3 contains 17 residues. The V end lost 0 bases, the J end lost 0 bases, and 14 bases lay between the germline ends. The CDR3 region has the DNA TGCGCCAGCAGCCAAGATTGGACCCGGGTTTCTAACTATGGCTACACCTTC. Translation: CASSQDWTRVSNYGYTF.

V gene TRBV7-9 combines with J gene TRBJ2-7, with D hard to call. The germline CDR1 and CDR2 sequences are SEHNR and FQNEAQ (reference sequence). Trimming removed 1 base from V and 0 bases from J, with 4 bases in between. The CDR3 contains 13 residues. The CDR3 sequence is CASSLDGSYEQYF. CDR3 bases: TGTGCCAGCAGCTTAGATGGCTCCTACGAGCAGTACTTC.

The chain employs TRBV20-1 and TRBJ1-6; TRBD1 aligns across 9 bases. Trimming at V came to 1 base and at J to 18 bases, leaving 4 bases not matched to a gene. This CDR3 is built from 11 residues. Germline assignment: CDR1 DFQATT and CDR2 SNEGSKA (reference sequence). The DNA for the CDR3 is TGCAGTGCTAGAGGCGAACAGGGGGCCCACTTT. Its translation: CSARGEQGAHF.

V and J are TRBV5-4 and TRBJ1-3; 8 positions match TRBD1. J gave up 0 bases and V 4 bases, and 3 bases lay outside the gene matches. The CDR3 runs 15 residues. CDR1 and CDR2 from the germline V gene are SGHNT and YYREEE (reference sequence). CDR3 DNA: TGTGCCAGCAGCCAGGGACAGGCCTCTGGAAACACCATATATTTT. Protein sequence: CASSQGQASGNTIYF.

The chain recombines TRBV5-1 with TRBJ2-1; maybe TRBD1 (6 bases). The CDR3 has 14 residues. Germline V gives CDR1 SGHRS, CDR2 YFSETQ. V was trimmed by 4 bases and J by 4 bases, leaving 12 bases between them. This chain's CDR3 is CASSTGGEYNEQFF. The CDR3 coding sequence is TGCGCCAGCAGCACTGGGGGCGAGTACAATGAGCAGTTCTTC.

Of note for this clone: An end of the junction does not agree with germline; a read error may underlie this. The chain couples TRBV7-7 to TRBJ2-5, with D perhaps given as TRBD1 or TRBD2 (5 bases each). Germline V gives CDR1 SSHAT, CDR2 FNYEAQ (reference sequence). CDR3 length: 14 amino acids. The CDR3 sequence: CASSLVGAQETQYF. The CDR3 DNA follows: TGTGCTAGCAGCTTAGTCGGGGCTCAAGAGACCCAGTACTTC.

This clone showed up just a few times. The chain is built from TRBV7-3 and TRBJ2-2; no reliable D call. The V gene's germline CDR1 is SGHTA and CDR2 FQGTGA. V dropped 1 base and J dropped 7 bases, with 10 bases sitting between them. The CDR3 has 14 amino acids. The CDR3 nucleotides read TGTGCCAGCAGCTTAAGACTCGAAGACGGGGAGCTGTTTTTT. Protein product: CASSLRLEDGELFF.

There are a few counts of this clone. The rearrangement links TRBV7-2 to TRBJ2-1; 10 bases align to TRBD2. Germline lookup yields CDR1 SGHTA and CDR2 FQGNSA. With V trimmed by 4 bases and J by 3 bases, 3 bases remained unmatched. The CDR3 is 15 amino acids. Here the CDR3 reads CASSSTSGVYNEQFF. The CDR3 DNA follows: TGTGCCAGCAGCTCCACTAGCGGGGTCTACAATGAGCAGTTCTTC.

This clone occurred a few times. The V gene is TRBV4-3, the J gene TRBJ2-7; perhaps TRBD1 as D (6 bases). Germline V lookup: CDR1 LGHNA, CDR2 YSLEER. The CDR3 is 13 amino acids. Trimming shortened V by 0 bases and J by 8 bases, and 11 bases separated the two germline ends. CDR3: CASSQETGTQQYF. The CDR3 nucleotides read TGCGCCAGCAGCCAAGAAACCGGGACACAGCAGTACTTC.

The chain carries TRBV5-6 and TRBJ1-4, with a tentative D call TRBD1 (6 bases). This CDR3 is 13 amino acids long. The V end was cut by 3 bases, the J end by 8 bases, with 11 bases between. Per the germline V gene, CDR1 is SGHDT and CDR2 is YYEEEE. The CDR3, as DNA: TGTGCCAGCAGCTACCGGACAGAAGAAAAACTGTTTTTT. Translation gives CASSYRTEEKLFF.

The rearrangement joins TRBV7-2 to TRBJ2-7, with a possible D match to TRBD2 (5 bases). The CDR3 consists of 14 residues. V was trimmed by 5 bases and J by 7 bases, leaving 18 bases between them. The germline CDR1 and CDR2 sequences are SGHTA and FQGNSA. DNA of the CDR3: TGTGCCAGCAGCCTCGCTTGGTCCGGCGGGGAGCAGTACTTC. Translation: CASSLAWSGGEQYF. Full variable domain (rest looked up from reference TRBV7-2 and TRBJ2-7): GAGVSQSPSNKVTEKGKDVELRCDPISGHTALYWYRQSLGQGLEFLIYFQGNSAPDKSGLPSDRFSAERTGGSVSTLTIQRTQQEDSAVYLCASSLAWSGGEQYFGPGTRLTVT.

Only a few counts were recorded for this clone. V gene TRBV5-1 combines with J gene TRBJ2-1, with a possible D match to TRBD2 (6 bases). Germline V gene data show CDR1 as SGHRS and CDR2 as YFSETQ. V was cut by 5 bases and J by 0 bases, with 12 bases left in between. The CDR3 consists of 15 residues. The CDR3 loop is CASRGGDSSYNEQFF. For the CDR3, the DNA is TGCGCCAGCAGAGGAGGGGATAGCTCCTACAATGAGCAGTTCTTC.

The chain links TRBV6-5 to TRBJ2-1; 7 bases map to TRBD1. CDR1 and CDR2 from the germline V gene are MNHEY and SVGAGI. The CDR3 is 15 residues long. V shed 7 bases, J shed 9 bases, and the junction held 15 bases outside the gene matches. CDR3 nucleotides: TGTGCCAGCAAGAATACAGGGGTCGGGCATGGTGAGCAGTTCTTC. Translation gives CASKNTGVGHGEQFF.